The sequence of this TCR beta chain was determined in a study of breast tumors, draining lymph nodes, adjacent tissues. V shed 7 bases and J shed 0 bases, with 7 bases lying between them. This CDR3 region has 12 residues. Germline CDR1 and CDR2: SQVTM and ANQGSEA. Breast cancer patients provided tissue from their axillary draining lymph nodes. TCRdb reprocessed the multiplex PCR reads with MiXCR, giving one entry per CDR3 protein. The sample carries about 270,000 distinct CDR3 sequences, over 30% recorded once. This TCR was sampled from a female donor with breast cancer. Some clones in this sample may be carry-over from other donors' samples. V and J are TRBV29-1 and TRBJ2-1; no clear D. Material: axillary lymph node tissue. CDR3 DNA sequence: TGCAGCGACTCCGTCTCCTACAATGAGCAGTTCTTC. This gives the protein CSDSVSYNEQFF.